A single sample gave rise to the 25 T cell receptor beta chains below, sequenced in a study of T-cell reconstitution after alpha-beta-depleted transplantation in children. Researchers prepared the TCRbeta library using unique molecular identifiers, the study reports. TCRdb re-analysed the PCR reads in MiXCR, keeping a single row per CDR3 protein. The table records under 300,000 distinct CDR3 sequences, 11% of them present only once. Sequences were derived from peripheral blood, sampled 180 days after TCRalphabeta/CD19-depleted stem cell transplant. These TCRs come from a male patient between 2 and 15 years old who had a stem cell transplant for chronic granulomatous disease, so the T cells may come from the graft donor.

The table lists this clonotype with many counts. The rearrangement joins TRBV12-3 or TRBV12-4 to TRBJ1-1; D not certain. This CDR3 region has 13 residues. Trimming removed 6 bases at V and 7 bases at J, with 15 bases between. Written as DNA, the CDR3 is TGTGCCAGCAGAACTACAGTCTACAGTGAAGCTTTCTTT. Amino acid sequence: CASRTTVYSEAFF.

This clonotype was observed many times. The rearrangement uses TRBV7-9 and TRBJ2-7, with D unresolved. V was clipped by 5 bases and J by 5 bases, with 22 bases between them. Germline loops: CDR1 SEHNR, CDR2 FQNEAQ (reference sequence). The CDR3 has 16 residues. The CDR3 region is CASSVSRAQLRNEQYF. The CDR3 DNA reads as TGTGCCAGCAGCGTAAGCCGGGCCCAGCTACGGAACGAGCAGTACTTC.

At least ten counts were recorded for this clonotype. The genes are TRBV3-1 and TRBJ2-1; D perhaps matches TRBD2 (6 bases). The CDR3 consists of 13 residues. V dropped 7 bases and J dropped 8 bases, with 15 bases sitting between them. The germline V gene encodes CDR1 LGHDT and CDR2 YNNKEL (reference sequence). The CDR3 here is CASTRAGWDEQFF. DNA of the CDR3: TGTGCCAGCACCCGGGCGGGGTGGGATGAGCAGTTCTTC.

As concerns this clonotype: This clone may be a read error of a much larger clone one base away. The chain has TRBV5-1 and TRBJ1-1; 11 bases align to TRBD1. The germline V gene encodes CDR1 SGHRS and CDR2 YFSETQ. The CDR3 covers 14 residues. In DNA form, the CDR3 reads TGCGCCAACAGCCCGGGACAGGGGGGCCCTGAAGCTTTCTTT. Translation gives CANSPGQGGPEAFF.

This clonotype was counted many times. V usage is TRBV20-1 and J usage is TRBJ2-5, with TRBD2 as a possible D gene (6 bases). The CDR3 covers 14 residues. V was shortened by 3 bases and J by 5 bases, with 16 bases between the two germline ends. Looked up from germline, CDR1 is DFQATT and CDR2 is SNEGSKA (reference sequence). The CDR3 bases are TGCAGTGCTAGGGGGGACTCCCTAACGGAGACCCAGTACTTC. Protein product: CSARGDSLTETQYF.

This clonotype was counted at least ten times. The chain recombines TRBV12-3 or TRBV12-4 with TRBJ1-3; weak D call: TRBD1 (5 bases). CDR3 length: 14 amino acids. Trimming removed 8 bases at V and 1 base at J, with 12 bases between. The CDR3, as DNA: TGTGCCAGCCGGAGGGGCCAGTCTGGAAACACCATATATTTT. Protein sequence: CASRRGQSGNTIYF.

This clonotype was seen at least ten times. V usage is TRBV29-1 and J usage is TRBJ2-7; 8 nucleotides align to TRBD2. Per germline, CDR1 SQVTM and CDR2 ANQGSEA. Trimming at V came to 3 bases and at J to 7 bases, leaving 8 bases not matched to a gene. This CDR3 is built from 13 residues. This CDR3 is CSVELSGKGEQYF. DNA of the CDR3: TGCAGCGTTGAGCTTAGCGGGAAGGGTGAGCAGTACTTC.

The table lists this clonotype with many counts. The chain links TRBV6-2 or TRBV6-3 to TRBJ2-7, with no clear D. The CDR3 runs to 11 residues. In germline, CDR1 is MNHEY, CDR2 SVGEGT. The V end was cut by 5 bases, the J end by 6 bases, with 8 bases between. DNA for the CDR3: TGTGCCAGCAGTCAATTACGCGAGCAGTACTTC. This sequence encodes CASSQLREQYF.

This clonotype has ten or more counts. The rearrangement uses TRBV3-1 and TRBJ2-5; D may match TRBD1 or TRBD2 (5 bases each). CDR3 length equals 15 residues. Germline V gives CDR1 LGHDT, CDR2 YNNKEL (reference sequence). Trimming pared 3 bases from V and 5 bases from J, leaving 16 bases between. The CDR3 sequence: CASSHKRDPPETQYF. Written as DNA, the CDR3 is TGTGCCAGCAGCCATAAAAGGGACCCCCCGGAGACCCAGTACTTC.

This clonotype was seen ten or more times. The V call is TRBV25-1, the J call TRBJ2-7; no firm D call. V was clipped by 4 bases and J by 3 bases, with 16 bases between them. The CDR3 runs to 15 residues. Germline V gene lookup returns CDR1 MGHDK and CDR2 SYGVNS. This CDR3 reads CASSARYSLGYEQYF. In nucleotides, the CDR3 is TGTGCCAGCAGTGCGAGATACTCCCTAGGCTACGAGCAGTACTTC.

This clonotype was counted ten times or more. The chain recombines TRBV28 with TRBJ2-5; 7 positions agree with TRBD1. Per the germline V gene, CDR1 is MDHEN and CDR2 is SYDVKM. This CDR3 is built from 12 residues. V trimming: 6 bases; J trimming: 4 bases; junction bases outside the gene matches: 2. This CDR3 is CASRRTGETQYF. CDR3 in DNA: TGTGCCAGCAGACGGACAGGAGAGACCCAGTACTTC.

This clonotype showed up many times. The chain couples TRBV5-5 to TRBJ2-1; weak D call: TRBD1 (6 bases). V lost 2 bases, J lost 6 bases, and 9 bases lay in between. CDR1 and CDR2 from the germline V gene are SGHKS and YYEKEE (reference sequence). This CDR3 comprises 13 residues. The CDR3: CASSFWTANEQFF. The CDR3 nucleotides read TGTGCCAGCAGCTTTTGGACAGCCAATGAGCAGTTCTTC. The variable domain in full, with the rest retrieved from reference TRBV5-5 and TRBJ2-1, is DAGVTQSPTHLIKTRGQQVTLRCSPISGHKSVSWYQQVLGQGPQFIFQYYEKEERGRGNFPDRFSARQFPNYSSELNVNALLLGDSALYLCASSFWTANEQFFGPGTRLTVL.

This clonotype turned up a few times. This chain uses TRBV27 with TRBJ1-4; D unresolved. This CDR3 comprises 13 residues. Germline assignment: CDR1 MNHEY and CDR2 SMNVEV (reference sequence). Trimming took off 0 bases at V and 7 bases at J, with 6 bases between the two ends. The CDR3 bases are TGTGCCAGCAGTTTATCGGGTAGTGAAAAACTGTTTTTT. Encoded protein: CASSLSGSEKLFF.

This clonotype was recorded many times. V and J are TRBV7-2 and TRBJ2-3; D call uncertain. The V and J ends lost 5 bases and 2 bases respectively, with 8 bases between them. The CDR3 covers 13 residues. Germline-derived CDR1 and CDR2 are SGHTA and FQGNSA. CDR3 sequence: CASSPGLTDTQYF. The CDR3 coding sequence is TGTGCCAGCAGCCCCGGCCTCACAGATACGCAGTATTTT.

This clonotype was observed many times. At one end, the junction sequence differs from germline, possibly due to a read error. V gene TRBV28 combines with J gene TRBJ1-4, with D maybe TRBD1 (6 bases). This CDR3 spans 19 amino acids. Germline loops: CDR1 MDHEN, CDR2 SYDVKM. The CDR3 nucleotides read TGTGCCAGCAGTTTATCCCCTATACGCCACAGGGATGCTAAAGAAAAACTGTTTTTT. Its protein product is CASSLSPIRHRDAKEKLFF.

This clonotype was seen repeatedly, ten times or more. The rearrangement uses TRBV7-9 and TRBJ1-1, with D possibly matching TRBD1 (6 bases). CDR3 length: 12 residues. V shed 5 bases and J shed 11 bases, with 15 bases lying between them. Germline lookup yields CDR1 SEHNR and CDR2 FQNEAQ (reference sequence). The CDR3 region is CASSDSGQPAFF. The CDR3 bases are TGTGCCAGCAGCGATAGTGGACAGCCGGCTTTCTTT.

This clonotype was found many times. V is TRBV29-1 and J is TRBJ2-2, with a tentative D call TRBD2 (5 bases). The CDR3 consists of 13 residues. V was cut by 4 bases and J by 6 bases, with 12 bases left in between. CDR1 is SQVTM and CDR2 is ANQGSEA in the germline V gene. The CDR3 bases are TGCAGCGTTGGTATGGTGGAGGCCGGGGAGCTGTTTTTT. Its protein product is CSVGMVEAGELFF.

The chain links TRBV12-3 or TRBV12-4 to TRBJ2-7; tentative D call: TRBD2 (6 bases). Trimming pared 2 bases from V and 0 bases from J, leaving 20 bases between. This CDR3 region has 18 residues. The CDR3 loop reads CASSLIRGGWGSSYEQYF. In DNA, the CDR3 is TGTGCCAGCAGTTTAATTCGTGGAGGGTGGGGGAGCTCCTACGAGCAGTACTTC.

Ten or more counts support this clonotype. The chain couples TRBV20-1 to TRBJ2-3, with 10 nucleotides matching TRBD2. The CDR3 is 16 residues long. Unmatched junction bases numbered 14, after V lost 5 bases and J lost 6 bases. The germline V gene encodes CDR1 DFQATT and CDR2 SNEGSKA (reference sequence). The CDR3 loop reads CSAYLLLAGIGDTQYF. CDR3 DNA sequence: TGCAGTGCTTATCTACTACTAGCGGGGATTGGTGATACGCAGTATTTT.

The sample holds many counts of this clonotype. V is TRBV19 and J is TRBJ2-7; 11 positions match TRBD2. There are 15 residues in the CDR3. V shed 6 bases and J 0 bases; nucleotides not matched to a gene: 4. The V gene's germline CDR1 is LNHDA and CDR2 SQIVND (reference sequence). Here the CDR3 reads CASSHGTSGSYEQYF. The CDR3 DNA follows: TGTGCCAGTAGCCACGGGACTAGCGGCTCCTACGAGCAGTACTTC. Filled out from reference TRBV19 and TRBJ2-7, the complete variable domain reads DGGITQSPKYLFRKEGQNVTLSCEQNLNHDAMYWYRQDPGQGLRLIYYSQIVNDFQKGDIAEGYSVSREKKESFPLTVTSAQKNPTAFYLCASSHGTSGSYEQYFGPGTRLTVT.

This rearrangement joins TRBV5-4 to TRBJ2-7; TRBD2 matches 13 bases. This CDR3 has 16 amino acids. Germline V CDR1 and CDR2: SGHNT, YYREEE (reference sequence). V lost 4 bases and J lost 3; bases outside the gene matches: 7. The CDR3 loop reads CASSPSRTSGSYEQYF. The DNA of the CDR3 is TGTGCCAGCAGCCCCTCCCGGACTAGCGGGAGCTACGAGCAGTACTTC.

This clonotype has a count of ten or more. CDR3 region: CASTGPTLGQYF. Written as DNA, the CDR3 is TGTGCCAGCACCGGGCCAACCTTAGGGCAGTATTTT. This chain uses TRBV12-3 or TRBV12-4 with TRBJ2-3; D remains unclear. Trimming left V 7 bases short and J 11 bases short, with 16 bases between. The CDR3 spans 12 residues.

This clonotype was recorded many times. The chain recombines TRBV29-1 with TRBJ1-1; D gene uncertain. From germline, CDR1 is SQVTM and CDR2 ANQGSEA. CDR3 size: 11 residues. V lost 6 bases to trimming and J lost 0 bases, with 5 bases between them. CDR3 sequence reads: CSVSLNTEAFF. The CDR3, as DNA: TGCAGCGTCAGTCTGAACACTGAAGCTTTCTTT.

On this clonotype itself: A much bigger clone sits one base away, suggesting this may be a read error. The rearrangement joins TRBV15 to TRBJ2-5, with TRBD1 matching over 8 bases. Germline V gives CDR1 LNHNV, CDR2 YYDKDF (reference sequence). This CDR3 region has 14 residues. The V segment lost 1 base and the J segment 8 bases; nucleotides outside the gene matches: 6. In DNA form, the CDR3 reads TGTGCCACCAGCAGAGGGACAGGGTTGGATACCCAGTACTTC. As protein: CATSRGTGLDTQYF.

The gene calls are TRBV5-1 and TRBJ2-2; tentative D call: TRBD1 (6 bases). The germline V gene has CDR1 SGHRS and CDR2 YFSETQ. CDR3 length: 16 amino acids. V lost 3 bases to trimming and J lost 5 bases, with 17 bases between them. The CDR3 here is CASSYSTGLVTGELFF. The CDR3 DNA is TGCGCCAGCAGCTACAGTACAGGGCTTGTGACCGGGGAGCTGTTTTTT.